The T cell receptor (beta chain) under discussion was sequenced for a study of T cells after posttransplantation cyclophosphamide. Overall study results and limits: Tissue-infiltrating T cells from skin or gut overlapped little with blood T cells. Later blood repertoires were often dominated by clones from the donor CD8+ memory compartment.

In the case of this clone: Its antigen is still unknown.

The length of the CDR3 is 20 residues. The junction had 19 bases not matched to a gene; V was cut back by 5 bases and J by 0 bases. Germline CDR1 and CDR2: LNHDA and SQIVND (reference sequence). Generated by immunoSEQ multiplex PCR, the TCRdb table keeps only in-frame clones and is missing some. This sample has about 15,000 clones, with roughly 92% found just once. A marrow graft followed busulfan-fludarabine conditioning, with cyclophosphamide on days +3 and +4. This receptor was obtained from a male patient aged 60 to 75 who received an allogeneic stem cell transplant from a related donor and was CMV-positive. Part of the T cell pool may stem from the graft donor. This specimen was CD4+ T cells sorted from blood, taken after allogeneic stem cell transplant with posttransplant cyclophosphamide. The chain couples TRBV19 to TRBJ2-4, with TRBD1 matching 7 bases. The DNA of the CDR3 is TGTGCCAGTAGTCCTCCTACAGGGGCTGATCCACCTATAGCCAAAAACATTCAGTACTTC. Translation gives CASSPPTGADPPIAKNIQYF. The variable domain in full, completed from reference TRBV19 and TRBJ2-4, reads DGGITQSPKYLFRKEGQNVTLSCEQNLNHDAMYWYRQDPGQGLRLIYYSQIVNDFQKGDIAEGYSVSREKKESFPLTVTSAQKNPTAFYLCASSPPTGADPPIAKNIQYFGAGTRLSVL.